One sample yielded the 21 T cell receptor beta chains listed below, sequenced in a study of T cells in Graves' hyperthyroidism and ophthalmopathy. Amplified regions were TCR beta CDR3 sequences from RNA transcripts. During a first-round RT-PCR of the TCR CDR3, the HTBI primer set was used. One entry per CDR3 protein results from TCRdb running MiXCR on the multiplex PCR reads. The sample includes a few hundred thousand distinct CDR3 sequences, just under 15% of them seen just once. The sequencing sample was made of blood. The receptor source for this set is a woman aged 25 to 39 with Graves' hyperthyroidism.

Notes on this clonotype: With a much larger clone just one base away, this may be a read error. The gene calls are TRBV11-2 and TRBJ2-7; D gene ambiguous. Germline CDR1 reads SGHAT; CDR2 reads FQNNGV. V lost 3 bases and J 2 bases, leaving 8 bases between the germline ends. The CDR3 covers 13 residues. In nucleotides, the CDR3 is TGTGCCAGCAGCTTTGCCAGACCCTACGAGCAGTACTTC. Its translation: CASSFARPYEQYF.

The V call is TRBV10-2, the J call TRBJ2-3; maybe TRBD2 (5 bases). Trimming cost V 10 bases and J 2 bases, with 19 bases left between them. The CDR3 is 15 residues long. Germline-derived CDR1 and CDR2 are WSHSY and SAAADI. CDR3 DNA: TGCGCCACAAAAAGAACTAGGCAGCCCACAGATACGCAGTATTTT. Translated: CATKRTRQPTDTQYF.

The CDR3 sequence is CASTPSLGGVSYEQYF. In DNA form, the CDR3 reads TGTGCCAGCACCCCTTCGTTGGGAGGGGTCTCCTACGAGCAGTACTTC. J is TRBJ2-7 and V is TRBV27, with TRBD2 matching 7 bases. V lost 7 bases, J lost 0 bases, and 12 bases stayed unmatched. The germline V gene has CDR1 MNHEY and CDR2 SMNVEV (reference sequence). The CDR3 is made up of 16 amino acids.

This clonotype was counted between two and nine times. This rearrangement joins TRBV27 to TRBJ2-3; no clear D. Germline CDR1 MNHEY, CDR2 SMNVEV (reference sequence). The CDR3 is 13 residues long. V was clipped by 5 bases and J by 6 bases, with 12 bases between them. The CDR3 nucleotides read TGTGCCAGCAGTGGCCGTCCCCGGGATACGCAGTATTTT. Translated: CASSGRPRDTQYF.

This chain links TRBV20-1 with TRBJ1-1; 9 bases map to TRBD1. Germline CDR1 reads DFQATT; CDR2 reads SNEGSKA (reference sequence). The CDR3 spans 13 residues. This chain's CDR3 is CAPGQGLNTEAFF. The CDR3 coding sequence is TGCGCCCCGGGACAGGGATTGAACACTGAAGCTTTCTTT.

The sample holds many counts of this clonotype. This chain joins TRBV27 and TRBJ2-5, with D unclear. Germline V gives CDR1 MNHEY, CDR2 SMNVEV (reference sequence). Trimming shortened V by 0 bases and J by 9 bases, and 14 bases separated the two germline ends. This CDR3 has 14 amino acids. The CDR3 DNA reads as TGTGCCAGCAGTTTATCGCTTAATGGCCAGGCCCAGTACTTC. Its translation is CASSLSLNGQAQYF.

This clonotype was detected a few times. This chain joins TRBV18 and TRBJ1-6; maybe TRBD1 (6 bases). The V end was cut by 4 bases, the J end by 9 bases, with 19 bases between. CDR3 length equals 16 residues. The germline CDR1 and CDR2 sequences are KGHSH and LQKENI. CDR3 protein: CASSHTGPRGSSPLHF. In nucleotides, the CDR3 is TGTGCCAGCTCACACACAGGGCCACGAGGGAGTTCACCCCTCCACTTT.

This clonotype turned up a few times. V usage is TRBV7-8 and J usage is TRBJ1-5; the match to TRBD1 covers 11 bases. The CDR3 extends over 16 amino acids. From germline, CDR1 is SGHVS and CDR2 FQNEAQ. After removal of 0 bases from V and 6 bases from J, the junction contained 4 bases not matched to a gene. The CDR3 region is CASSLAKDRGPQPQHF. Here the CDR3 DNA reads TGTGCCAGCAGCTTAGCCAAGGACAGGGGGCCTCAGCCCCAGCATTTT. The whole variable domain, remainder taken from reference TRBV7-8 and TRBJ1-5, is GAGVSQSPRYKVAKRGQDVALRCDPISGHVSLFWYQQALGQGPEFLTYFQNEAQLDKSGLPSDRFFAERPEGSVSTLKIQRTQQEDSAVYLCASSLAKDRGPQPQHFGDGTRLSIL.

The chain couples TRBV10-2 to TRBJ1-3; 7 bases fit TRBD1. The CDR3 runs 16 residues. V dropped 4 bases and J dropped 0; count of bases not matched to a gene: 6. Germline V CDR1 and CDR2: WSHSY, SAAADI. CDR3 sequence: CASSGARGRSGNTIYF. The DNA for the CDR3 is TGCGCCAGCAGTGGAGCTAGGGGGCGCTCTGGAAACACCATATATTTT.

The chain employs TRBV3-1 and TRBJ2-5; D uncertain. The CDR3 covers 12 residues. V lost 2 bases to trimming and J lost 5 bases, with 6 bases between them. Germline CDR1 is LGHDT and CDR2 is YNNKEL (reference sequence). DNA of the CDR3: TGTGCCAGCAGCCAAATGAAGGAGACCCAGTACTTC. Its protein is CASSQMKETQYF.

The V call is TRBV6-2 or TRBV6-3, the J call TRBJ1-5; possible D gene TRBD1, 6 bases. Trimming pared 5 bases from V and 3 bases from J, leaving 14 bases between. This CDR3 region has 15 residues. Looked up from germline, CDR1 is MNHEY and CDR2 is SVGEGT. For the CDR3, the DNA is TGTGCCAGCAGTAAGACAGGAACAATCAATCAGCCCCAGCATTTT. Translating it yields CASSKTGTINQPQHF.

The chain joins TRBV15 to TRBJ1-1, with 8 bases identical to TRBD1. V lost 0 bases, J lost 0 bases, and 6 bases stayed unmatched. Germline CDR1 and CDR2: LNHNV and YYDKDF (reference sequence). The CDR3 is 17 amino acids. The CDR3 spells CATSRDRPGGLNTEAFF. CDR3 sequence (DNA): TGTGCCACCAGCAGAGATCGCCCAGGGGGCTTGAACACTGAAGCTTTCTTT.

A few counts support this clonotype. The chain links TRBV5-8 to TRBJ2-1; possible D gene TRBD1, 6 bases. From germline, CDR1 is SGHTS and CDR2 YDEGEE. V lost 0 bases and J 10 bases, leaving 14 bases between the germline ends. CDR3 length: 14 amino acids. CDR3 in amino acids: CASSLGGRMEEQFF. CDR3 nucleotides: TGTGCCAGCAGCTTGGGGGGGCGCATGGAAGAGCAGTTCTTC.

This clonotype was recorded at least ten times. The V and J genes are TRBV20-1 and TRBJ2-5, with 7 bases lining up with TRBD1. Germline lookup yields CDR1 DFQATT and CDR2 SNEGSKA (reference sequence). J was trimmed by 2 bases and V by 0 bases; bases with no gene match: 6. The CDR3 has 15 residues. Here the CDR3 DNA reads TGCAGTGCTAGAGACGAGACAGGGTTTCAAGAGACCCAGTACTTC. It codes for CSARDETGFQETQYF.

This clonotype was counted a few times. CDR3 protein: CASSLIQGANSPLHF. The CDR3 region has the DNA TGCGCCAGCAGCTTAATACAGGGGGCGAATTCACCCCTCCACTTT. This chain uses TRBV5-1 with TRBJ1-6; TRBD1 matches 9 bases. This CDR3 comprises 15 residues. V trimming: 2 bases; J trimming: 7 bases; junction bases outside the gene matches: 4. Germline V lookup: CDR1 SGHRS, CDR2 YFSETQ.

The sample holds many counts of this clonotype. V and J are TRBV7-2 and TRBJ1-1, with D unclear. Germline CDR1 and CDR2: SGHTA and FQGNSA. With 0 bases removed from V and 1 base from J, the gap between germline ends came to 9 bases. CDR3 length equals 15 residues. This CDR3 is CASSLALSENTEAFF. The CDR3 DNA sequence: TGTGCCAGCAGCTTAGCATTATCGGAGAACACTGAAGCTTTCTTT.

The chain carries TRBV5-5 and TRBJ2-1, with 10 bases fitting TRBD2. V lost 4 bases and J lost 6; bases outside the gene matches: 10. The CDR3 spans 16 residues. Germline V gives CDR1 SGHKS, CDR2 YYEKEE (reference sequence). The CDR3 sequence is CASSTSSGSFPNEQFF. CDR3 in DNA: TGTGCCAGCAGCACCTCTAGCGGGAGTTTCCCCAATGAGCAGTTCTTC.

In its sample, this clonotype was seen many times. The CDR3 sequence: CASSPGTGAQPQHF. The DNA for the CDR3 is TGTGCCAGCAGCCCCGGGACAGGGGCCCAGCCCCAGCATTTT. This chain links TRBV7-2 with TRBJ1-5, with TRBD1 identical over 10 bases. The CDR3 loop spans 14 amino acids. V lost 5 bases and J lost 7; bases outside the gene matches: 5. Germline CDR1 is SGHTA and CDR2 is FQGNSA.

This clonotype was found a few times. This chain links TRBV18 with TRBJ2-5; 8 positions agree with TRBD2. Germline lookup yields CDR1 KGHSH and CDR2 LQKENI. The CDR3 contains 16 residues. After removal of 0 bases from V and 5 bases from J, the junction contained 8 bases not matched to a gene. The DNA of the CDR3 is TGTGCCAGCTCACCACCTGCGGGGGGCCCGGGTGAGACCCAGTACTTC. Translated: CASSPPAGGPGETQYF.

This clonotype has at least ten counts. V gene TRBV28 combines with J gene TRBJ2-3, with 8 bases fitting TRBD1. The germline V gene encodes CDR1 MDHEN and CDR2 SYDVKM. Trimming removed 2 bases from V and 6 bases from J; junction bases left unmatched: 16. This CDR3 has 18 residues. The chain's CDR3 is CASSLGVWTGSLSDTQYF. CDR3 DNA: TGTGCCAGCAGTTTAGGGGTTTGGACAGGGAGTTTGTCGGATACGCAGTATTTT.

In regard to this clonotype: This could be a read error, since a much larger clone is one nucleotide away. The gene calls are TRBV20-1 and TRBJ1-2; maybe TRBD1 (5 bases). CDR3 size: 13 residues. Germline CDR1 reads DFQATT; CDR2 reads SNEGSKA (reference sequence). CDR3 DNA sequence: TGCAGTGCTAGAACAGGCATACCCTATAGCTACACCTTC. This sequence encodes CSARTGIPYSYTF.